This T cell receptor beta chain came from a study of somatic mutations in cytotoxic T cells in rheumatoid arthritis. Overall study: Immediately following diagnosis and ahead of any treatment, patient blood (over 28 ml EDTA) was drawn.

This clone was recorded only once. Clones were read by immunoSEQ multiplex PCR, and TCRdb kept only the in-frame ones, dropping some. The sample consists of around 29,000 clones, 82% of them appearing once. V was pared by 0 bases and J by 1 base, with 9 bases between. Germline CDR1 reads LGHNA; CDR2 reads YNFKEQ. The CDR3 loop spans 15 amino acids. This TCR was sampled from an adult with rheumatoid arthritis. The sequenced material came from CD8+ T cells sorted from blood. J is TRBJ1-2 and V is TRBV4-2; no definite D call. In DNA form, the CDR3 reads TGTGCCAGCAGCCAAGATCCGGGTTTTAACTATGGCTACACCTTC. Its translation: CASSQDPGFNYGYTF.